The sequence of this T cell receptor beta chain was determined in a study of blood T cells in healthy people across ages. Study-wide results and limits: Age showed a roughly linear inverse relationship with TCR beta diversity per million T cells.

This CDR3 has 14 residues. Looked up from germline, CDR1 is MNHEY and CDR2 is SMNVEV (reference sequence). Trimming stripped 7 bases from V and 7 bases from J, with 19 bases between. For the second PCR, which ran for roughly 7 to 11 cycles, a sample-barcoded 5' primer and a J-beta primer mix were used. TCRdb independently ran MiXCR on the 5' RACE reads; one entry per CDR3 protein. This sample has about 780,000 distinct CDR3 sequences; 20% to 30% occur once, and the top ten carry over 2.5%. This clonotype has only a few counts. The antigen is undetermined. The same data also contributed to another study, on T cells of mothers and their children. According to that study: Sequencing got over 10 million TCR beta CDR3 reads from each mother and approximately 3 million from each child.

This chain joins TRBV27 and TRBJ2-5, with unresolved D. Sequenced input: blood. This TCR was recovered from a boy between 5 and 17 years old in good health. CDR3 bases: TGTGCCAGCACCCTAAGGGCGGAGTGGGGGACCCAGTACTTC. Protein: CASTLRAEWGTQYF.